This T cell receptor (beta chain) was observed in a study of cytomegalovirus exposure and HLA in healthy donors. Study-level points and caveats: According to the study, 160 or so TCR beta chains were cytomegalovirus-associated.

Germline CDR1 and CDR2: SGHNT and YYREEE (reference sequence). V was clipped by 4 bases and J by 4 bases, with 17 bases between them. The CDR3 is made up of 15 amino acids. A note on this clone: Antigen specificity is unknown.

Use of 60 Vbeta and 13 Jbeta primers characterized the PCR. Profiled with immunoSEQ multiplex PCR; TCRdb holds only in-frame clones, not every one. The table includes about 190,000 clones, 81% detected once. The sample consisted of PBMCs. The chain employs TRBV5-4 and TRBJ1-1, with D tentatively TRBD1 (6 bases). This TCR was sampled from a man aged 18 to 30 in good health and CMV-seronegative. The chain's CDR3 is CASSRTGGGVTEAFF. As DNA, the CDR3 is TGTGCCAGCAGCCGGACGGGAGGGGGTGTCACTGAAGCTTTCTTT.